The following is a T cell receptor (beta chain) sequence with its context. Its specificity is not known. The data belong to a study of shared clonotypes between healthy human individuals. Study-level findings and limits: Donor clonotype sharing was expected to depend on sequencing depth. At large depth, rarefaction still showed sorted-subset sequencing to be incomplete.

Authors' analysis steps: ImmunoSEQ output lacked quality scores and full-length reads, limiting matched filtering. Measured with immunoSEQ multiplex PCR; TCRdb has only the in-frame clones, and not every one. D and trimming were read from the DNA, whereas the V and J calls and clone size are those reported in that table. The sample carries about 2.1 million clones, 80% to 95% recorded once. Selected positively for CCR7 and CD45RO-negative, naive CD8 cells excluded terminally differentiated effector memory CD45RA+ cells. Sequencing used naive CD8+ T cells from PBMCs. The sequence came from a man between 18 and 35 years old in good health. Some clones in this sample may be carry-over from other donors' samples.

CDR3 region: CASISGPGTGTDTQYF. The CDR3 nucleotides are TGTGCCAGCATTTCGGGCCCCGGGACAGGGACAGATACGCAGTATTTT. The chain employs TRBV2 and TRBJ2-3, with TRBD1 matching 9 bases. The CDR3 has 16 residues. After removal of 7 bases from V and 3 bases from J, the junction contained 11 bases not matched to a gene. Germline-derived CDR1 and CDR2 are SNHLY and FYNNEI.